This record covers a single T cell receptor beta chain. The record originates from a study of CXCR3-negative and CXCR3-positive naive CD8 T cells. The wider study: The dataset comprises roughly 140 million TRB reads in total, with about 1.5 +/- 0.3 million reads per library.

Naive CD8+ T cells showed a CD45RO-CCR7+CD27+CD95- phenotype. UMI labels and 5' RACE were used to prepare the TRB cDNA libraries. Reprocessing the 5' RACE reads, TCRdb reports a single entry for every CDR3 protein and omits DNA. The clone table shows 65,000 to 75,000 distinct CDR3 sequences, with the ten largest holding approximately 1.5%. Germline CDR1 reads MNHEY; CDR2 reads SVGEGT. The CDR3 runs to 15 residues. Sequencing was performed on naive CXCR3- CD8+ T cells from blood. Specified subset: CD45RO-CCR7+CD27+CD95- naive CD8+ T cells lacking CXCR3 (TNR3-). V and J are TRBV6-2 or TRBV6-3 and TRBJ2-1; TCRdb's D call of TRBD1 is untestable without DNA. The receptor comes from a human donor in good health. Some clones in this sample may be carry-over from other donors' samples. This chain's CDR3 is CASSYSIGGAYEQFF.